These 22 T cell receptor beta chains came from one sample sequenced in a study of CD8+CD57+ T cells in acquired aplastic anemia. Genomic DNA, the template, was used for profiling of the TCR beta VDJ and CDR3. TCRdb ran MiXCR on the reads and lists one entry per CDR3 protein. The table has a few hundred thousand distinct CDR3 sequences, over 55% seen once. The source material was sorted CD4+, CD8+, or CD8+CD57+ T cells (not recorded which) from PBMCs. The receptors come from a human donor in good health.

This clonotype has at least ten counts. This chain connects TRBV7-9 to TRBJ1-1; TRBD1 aligns across 10 bases. The CDR3 consists of 15 residues. V trimming: 5 bases; J trimming: 5 bases; junction bases outside the gene matches: 8. Germline lookup yields CDR1 SEHNR and CDR2 FQNEAQ (reference sequence). CDR3 nucleotide sequence: TGTGCCAGCAGCACCCGACAGGGGGCGCGGACTGAAGCTTTCTTT. It specifies CASSTRQGARTEAFF.

In this sample, this clonotype turned up a few times. The V call is TRBV29-1, the J call TRBJ1-3; D is unresolved. Germline assignment: CDR1 SQVTM and CDR2 ANQGSEA. This CDR3 spans 12 amino acids. The V gene lost 4 bases and the J gene lost 1 base, with 5 bases spanning the gap. The CDR3 sequence is CSVAKSGNTIYF. As DNA, the CDR3 is TGCAGCGTTGCCAAATCTGGAAACACCATATATTTT.

This clonotype was seen at least ten times. This chain connects TRBV20-1 to TRBJ2-7; no reliable D call. The CDR3 is 13 residues long. The V end lost 6 bases, the J end lost 2 bases, and 14 bases lay between the germline ends. CDR1 DFQATT and CDR2 SNEGSKA come from the germline V gene (reference sequence). CDR3 protein: CSASRPEAYEQYF. In nucleotides, the CDR3 is TGCAGTGCGAGCAGGCCCGAAGCCTACGAGCAGTACTTC.

Many counts were recorded for this clonotype. This sequence joins TRBV7-6 and TRBJ2-7; D possibly corresponds to TRBD1 (5 bases). The V end lost 0 bases, the J end lost 1 base, and 10 bases lay between the germline ends. The CDR3 contains 15 residues. The V gene's germline CDR1 is SGHVS and CDR2 FNYEAQ. The chain's CDR3 is CASSLALDTSYEQYF. For the CDR3, the DNA is TGTGCCAGCAGCTTAGCGCTGGACACTTCCTACGAGCAGTACTTC.

The CDR3 nucleotides read TGTGCCAGTATGGGTCCAGGGAGCTCTGGGGCCAACGTCCTGACTTTC. This translates into CASMGPGSSGANVLTF. This chain links TRBV19 with TRBJ2-6; the D call may be TRBD1 or TRBD2 (5 bases each). The V gene's germline CDR1 is LNHDA and CDR2 SQIVND (reference sequence). The length of the CDR3 is 16 residues. Trimming took 7 bases from V and 0 from J, leaving 13 bases between them.

In its sample, this clonotype was seen many times. The rearrangement joins TRBV6-2 or TRBV6-3 to TRBJ2-4; D gene uncertain. CDR3 size: 11 residues. The germline CDR1 and CDR2 sequences are MNHEY and SVGEGT. The V end lost 6 bases, the J end lost 7 bases, and 7 bases lay between the germline ends. CDR3 bases: TGTGCCAGCAGCGAAGGGAACATTCAGTACTTC. Translation: CASSEGNIQYF.

The chain combines TRBV7-2 with TRBJ2-3, with D possibly TRBD2 on 5 matching bases. Germline assignment: CDR1 SGHTA and CDR2 FQGNSA. V dropped 5 bases and J dropped 6 bases, with 15 bases sitting between them. The length of the CDR3 is 14 residues. The DNA of the CDR3 is TGTGCCAGCAGCAAGGACTCGCTAACGGATACGCAGTATTTT. This sequence encodes CASSKDSLTDTQYF. Full variable domain (outside the CDR3, taken from reference TRBV7-2 and TRBJ2-3): GAGVSQSPSNKVTEKGKDVELRCDPISGHTALYWYRQSLGQGLEFLIYFQGNSAPDKSGLPSDRFSAERTGGSVSTLTIQRTQQEDSAVYLCASSKDSLTDTQYFGPGTRLTVL.

On this clonotype: This may stem from a read error, because a much larger clone lies one nucleotide away. The V and J genes are TRBV4-3 and TRBJ2-3; D unclear. Looked up from germline, CDR1 is LGHNA and CDR2 is YSLEER. This CDR3 region has 17 residues. Deletions cut 2 bases from V and 3 bases from J, with 18 bases between. CDR3 sequence (DNA): TGCGCCAGCAGCCAATTTTCGGATTCTCCATTAACAGATACGCAGTATTTT. Its protein product is CASSQFSDSPLTDTQYF.

CDR3 bases: TGTGCCACCAGCAGAGCCATCAATAATCACGACAGGAGCAATCAGCCCCAGCATTTT. Translated, it gives CATSRAINNHDRSNQPQHF. The gene calls are TRBV15 and TRBJ1-5, with D perhaps TRBD1 (6 bases). V lost 1 base, J lost 1 base, and 20 bases lay in between. The CDR3 extends over 19 amino acids. CDR1 and CDR2 from the germline V gene are LNHNV and YYDKDF (reference sequence).

The gene calls are TRBV6-1 and TRBJ2-7; tentatively, D is TRBD1 or TRBD2 (6 bases each). With 8 bases removed from V and 0 bases from J, the gap between germline ends came to 14 bases. This CDR3 comprises 14 residues. In germline, CDR1 is MNHNS, CDR2 SASEGT. The CDR3 DNA is TGTGCCAGCCTAAGGGGGGCCCTCTCCTACGAGCAGTACTTC. Residues: CASLRGALSYEQYF.

The chain links TRBV19 to TRBJ1-4, with D perhaps matching TRBD1 (5 bases). The germline gives CDR1 LNHDA, CDR2 SQIVND (reference sequence). Deletions cut 3 bases from V and 3 bases from J, with 17 bases between. This CDR3 contains 17 residues. The CDR3 DNA sequence: TGTGCCAGTAGTATCTCGCCCACGGGGGGTGCTAATGAAAAACTGTTTTTT. This translates into CASSISPTGGANEKLFF. Drawing the rest from reference TRBV19 and TRBJ1-4, the complete variable domain is DGGITQSPKYLFRKEGQNVTLSCEQNLNHDAMYWYRQDPGQGLRLIYYSQIVNDFQKGDIAEGYSVSREKKESFPLTVTSAQKNPTAFYLCASSISPTGGANEKLFFGSGTQLSVL.

The rearrangement uses TRBV15 and TRBJ2-7, with TRBD2 matching over 9 bases. V lost 1 base to trimming and J lost 2 bases; unmatched junction nucleotides: 3. Germline lookup yields CDR1 LNHNV and CDR2 YYDKDF (reference sequence). This CDR3 has 15 amino acids. Here the CDR3 DNA reads TGTGCCACCAGCAGAGTGCGGGGGGGTCCCTACGAGCAGTACTTC. Translated, it gives CATSRVRGGPYEQYF.

V and J are TRBV19 and TRBJ1-1; D might be TRBD1 (6 bases). The CDR3 consists of 12 residues. The germline CDR1 and CDR2 sequences are LNHDA and SQIVND (reference sequence). V lost 3 bases and J lost 7, with 9 bases in between. The DNA of the CDR3 is TGTGCCAGTAGTATTGGGGGGCTTGAAGCTTTCTTT. Translating gives CASSIGGLEAFF. Full variable domain (outside the CDR3, taken from reference TRBV19 and TRBJ1-1): DGGITQSPKYLFRKEGQNVTLSCEQNLNHDAMYWYRQDPGQGLRLIYYSQIVNDFQKGDIAEGYSVSREKKESFPLTVTSAQKNPTAFYLCASSIGGLEAFFGQGTRLTVV.

The chain couples TRBV19 to TRBJ1-1, with TRBD1 matching over 10 bases. V lost 3 bases to trimming and J lost 4 bases; unmatched junction nucleotides: 5. This CDR3 has 15 residues. In germline, CDR1 is LNHDA, CDR2 SQIVND (reference sequence). CDR3 protein: CASSIDRGPSTEAFF. The DNA for the CDR3 is TGTGCCAGTAGTATCGACAGGGGGCCGAGCACTGAAGCTTTCTTT.

This clonotype was observed at least ten times. The CDR3 reads CASGSGYEQYF. Written as DNA, the CDR3 is TGTGCCAGCGGTAGTGGCTACGAGCAGTACTTC. The V call is TRBV12-3 or TRBV12-4, the J call TRBJ2-7; no firm D call. Trimming took off 8 bases at V and 3 bases at J, with 8 bases between the two ends. This CDR3 has 11 residues.

V is TRBV27 and J is TRBJ2-3; D call uncertain. The V gene lost 5 bases and the J gene lost 8 bases, with 14 bases spanning the gap. The CDR3 extends over 13 amino acids. Looked up from germline, CDR1 is MNHEY and CDR2 is SMNVEV (reference sequence). The CDR3: CASSERPLITQYF. Here the CDR3 DNA reads TGTGCCAGCAGTGAAAGGCCCTTGATTACGCAGTATTTT.

This clonotype has at least ten counts. This rearrangement joins TRBV6-5 to TRBJ2-7; D is perhaps TRBD1 (5 bases). Deletions cut 6 bases from V and 2 bases from J, with 11 bases between. This CDR3 comprises 13 residues. Germline CDR1 MNHEY, CDR2 SVGAGI. The CDR3 coding sequence is TGTGCCAGCAGCCCTACAGGAGCCTACGAGCAGTACTTC. The encoded protein is CASSPTGAYEQYF.

The chain couples TRBV6-6 to TRBJ2-5; D is possibly TRBD1 or TRBD2 (6 bases each). CDR3 length: 15 amino acids. Trimming pared 0 bases from V and 9 bases from J, leaving 17 bases between. Per the germline V gene, CDR1 is MNHNY and CDR2 is SVGAGI (reference sequence). This chain's CDR3 is CASSYSVEGGEAQYF. The CDR3 DNA reads as TGTGCCAGCAGTTACTCGGTAGAGGGGGGTGAGGCCCAGTACTTC.

This clonotype was recorded many times. The rearrangement joins TRBV10-1 to TRBJ2-3; 11 nucleotides agree with TRBD2. CDR3 size: 18 residues. Germline trimming cut 1 base from V and 0 bases from J; bases unmatched to any gene: 6. Germline V gene sequence: CDR1 WNHNN, CDR2 SYGVQD (reference sequence). This chain's CDR3 is CASSEFPLAGGSTDTQYF. The CDR3, as DNA: TGCGCCAGCAGTGAGTTTCCTCTAGCGGGGGGAAGCACAGATACGCAGTATTTT.

The gene calls are TRBV5-1 and TRBJ1-6; D possibly corresponds to TRBD1 (6 bases). Trimming removed 1 base at V and 10 bases at J, with 18 bases between. The CDR3 consists of 16 residues. Germline CDR1 reads SGHRS; CDR2 reads YFSETQ. The CDR3 is CASSLPGQIDGSPLHF. In nucleotides, the CDR3 is TGCGCCAGCAGCTTGCCAGGACAGATTGATGGGTCACCCCTCCACTTT. The whole variable domain, remainder taken from reference TRBV5-1 and TRBJ1-6, is KAGVTQTPRYLIKTRGQQVTLSCSPISGHRSVSWYQQTPGQGLQFLFEYFSETQRNKGNFPGRFSGRQFSNSRSEMNVSTLELGDSALYLCASSLPGQIDGSPLHFGNGTRLTVT.

V gene TRBV5-1 combines with J gene TRBJ1-6, with 9 bases that match TRBD1. CDR1 and CDR2 from the germline V gene are SGHRS and YFSETQ. CDR3 size: 15 residues. The V gene end was trimmed by 0 bases and the J gene end by 9 bases; junction bases not matched to a gene: 4. In nucleotides, the CDR3 is TGCGCCAGCAGCTTGGGGACAGGGGAGATTTCACCCCTCCACTTT. Its translation is CASSLGTGEISPLHF.

The gene calls are TRBV7-3 and TRBJ2-5; weak D call: TRBD1 (6 bases). The CDR3 spans 13 residues. Between the trimmed V and J ends, which lost 6 bases and 2 bases, there was a span of 10 bases. Germline V lookup: CDR1 SGHTA, CDR2 FQGTGA. CDR3 sequence (DNA): TGTGCCAGCAGTTCGGACAGACAAGAGACCCAGTACTTC. Translating it yields CASSSDRQETQYF.